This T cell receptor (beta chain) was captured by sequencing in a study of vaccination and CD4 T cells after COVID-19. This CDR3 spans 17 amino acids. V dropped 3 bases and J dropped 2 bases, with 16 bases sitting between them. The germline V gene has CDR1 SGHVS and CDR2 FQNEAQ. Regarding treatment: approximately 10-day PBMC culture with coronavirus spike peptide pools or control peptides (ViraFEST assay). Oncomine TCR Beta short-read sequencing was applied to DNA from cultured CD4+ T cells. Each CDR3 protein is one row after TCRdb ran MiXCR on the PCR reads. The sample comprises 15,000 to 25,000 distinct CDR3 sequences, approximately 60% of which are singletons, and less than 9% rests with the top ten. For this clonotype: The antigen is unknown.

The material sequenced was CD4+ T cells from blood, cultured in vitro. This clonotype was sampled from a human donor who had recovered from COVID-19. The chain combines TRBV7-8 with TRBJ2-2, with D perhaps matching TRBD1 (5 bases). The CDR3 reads CASSFRDSRPNTGELFF. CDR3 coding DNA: TGTGCCAGCAGCTTCAGGGATTCCCGCCCTAACACCGGGGAGCTGTTTTTT.